This is a list of T cell receptor beta chains from one sample in a study of cytomegalovirus exposure and HLA in healthy donors. Sequencing was performed with immunoSEQ multiplex PCR; in TCRdb, only in-frame clones are kept and a portion is missing. Here the sample spans 90,000 to 130,000 clones, just under 70% being singletons. What was sequenced was PBMCs. These receptors were collected from a man aged 25-45 years in good health and CMV-seropositive. Each CDR3 is given with its conserved first and last residue.

v_gene | CDR3aa
TRBV9 | CASSVAWTGGAGSPLHF
TRBV6-1 | CASSGHRGSYEQYF
TRBV29-1 | CSVVPGASDNEQFF
TRBV7-2 | CASSLGAGRETQYF
TRBV4-1 | CASSLTSGPFSSTDTQYF
TRBV9 | CASSPNTDTQYF
TRBV4-1 | CASSPNLYQGNTEAFF
TRBV28 | CASRLNLQGMRGYTF
TRBV5-1 | CASSFWAGTGLTNEKLFF
TRBV9 | CASSAQGQGGADTQYF
TRBV25-1 | CASSESSGRGAKNIQYF
TRBV7-8 | CASSFGTSYGNEQFF
TRBV2 | CAGQGTSGGPTNYNEQFF
TRBV30 | CAWSVPVGPETQYF
TRBV7-9 | CASSFRTGDSGTQYF
TRBV25-1 | CASSLPGQIYGYTF
TRBV5-6 | CASGLSGLAGSYNEQFF
TRBV16 | CASSQSVVANTEAFF
TRBV5-1 | CASSLRQGGRNTEAFF
TRBV27 | CASSQIQSGANVLTF
TRBV6-1 | CASSEEAGSNYGYTF
TRBV19 | CASSINQGWQPQHF
TRBV6-4 | CASSDSSSGGYNEQFF
TRBV18 | CASSPPSHHYGGMNTEAFF
TRBV6-5 | CASSYGGGPNTEAFF
TRBV5-4 | CASSLAGWGQGKTQYF
TRBV11-2 | CASSFSDTQETQYF
TRBV5-1 | CASSRDRRTGTDTQYF
TRBV6-1 | CASSVLAGGEETQYF
TRBV5-4 | CASSLLPGQMNTEAFF
TRBV18 | CASSPKSRGGTEAFF
TRBV29-1 | CSVGPTGGGNTEAFF
TRBV9 | CASSAEGTSTDTQYF
TRBV28 | CASSGAGEAKNIQYF
TRBV19 | CASSIDTSGSGETQYF
TRBV7-2 | CASSLLLQGDTEAFF
TRBV15 | CATSRDLQGFQPQHF
TRBV30 | CAWDTGDGNTIYF
TRBV6-6 | CASTRTGGETGELFF
TRBV7-2 | CASSLMVAGGGTDTQYF
TRBV19 | CASSQDRSSYEQYF
TRBV5-4 | CASSSTETPYAFF
TRBV19 | CASSPRASGSVNEQFF
TRBV11-3 | CASSLDAGLAGANEQFF